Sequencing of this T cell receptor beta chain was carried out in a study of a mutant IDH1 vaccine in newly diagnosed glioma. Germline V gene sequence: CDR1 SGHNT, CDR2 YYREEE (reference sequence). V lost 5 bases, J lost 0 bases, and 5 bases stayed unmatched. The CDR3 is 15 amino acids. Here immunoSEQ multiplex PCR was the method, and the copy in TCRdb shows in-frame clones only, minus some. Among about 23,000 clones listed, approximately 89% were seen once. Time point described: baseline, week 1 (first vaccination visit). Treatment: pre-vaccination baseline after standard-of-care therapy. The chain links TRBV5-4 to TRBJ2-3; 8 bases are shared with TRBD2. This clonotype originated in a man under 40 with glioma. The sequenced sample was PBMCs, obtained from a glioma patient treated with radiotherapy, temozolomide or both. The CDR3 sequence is CASRRTSSSTDTQYF. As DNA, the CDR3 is TGTGCCAGCAGAAGGACTAGCTCCAGCACAGATACGCAGTATTTT.